Below, 30 T cell receptor beta chains from the same sample are listed, as sequenced in a study of cytomegalovirus exposure and HLA in healthy donors. PCR amplification relied on 60 Vbeta primers (plus 13 Jbeta primers). Clones were sequenced by immunoSEQ multiplex PCR, and TCRdb holds only the in-frame ones, with some missing. The data contain approximately 90,000 clones, roughly 85% of them singletons. The specimen sequenced was PBMCs. The receptor set was obtained from a man aged 35 to 55 in good health and CMV-seropositive.

CDR3 nucleotides: TGCGCCAGCAGCACCGGGACAGGGACAAACACTGAAGCTTTCTTT. Its protein is CASSTGTGTNTEAFF. The chain employs TRBV5-1 and TRBJ1-1; 9 bases are shared with TRBD1. The CDR3 has 15 amino acids. Germline assignment: CDR1 SGHRS and CDR2 YFSETQ. With 4 bases clipped from V and 2 bases from J, the junction kept 6 bases outside the gene matches.

J is TRBJ2-2 and V is TRBV12-5; D ambiguous. V shed 0 bases and J shed 6 bases, with 8 bases lying between them. Germline CDR1 LGHNT, CDR2 FRNRAP. The CDR3 loop spans 14 amino acids. DNA for the CDR3: TGTGCTAGTGGTTTGGTAATCGGAGCCGGGGAGCTGTTTTTT. This sequence encodes CASGLVIGAGELFF.

The V and J genes are TRBV7-2 and TRBJ2-7; possibly TRBD2 for D (7 bases). The CDR3 totals 14 residues. The ends were cut back, 5 bases at V and 4 bases at J, with 15 bases in the middle. Germline V gene lookup returns CDR1 SGHTA and CDR2 FQGNSA. CDR3 sequence reads: CASSTGGPRYEQYF. As DNA, the CDR3 is TGTGCCAGCAGCACCGGGGGGCCACGGTACGAGCAGTACTTC.

The V and J genes are TRBV5-1 and TRBJ2-2, with D possibly TRBD2 on 6 matching bases. Germline V gene lookup returns CDR1 SGHRS and CDR2 YFSETQ. The V end was cut by 4 bases, the J end by 6 bases, with 13 bases between. The length of the CDR3 is 14 residues. The CDR3 here is CASSLPTGAGELFF. The CDR3 DNA follows: TGCGCCAGCAGCCTACCTACGGGGGCCGGGGAGCTGTTTTTT.

Points on this clone: One end of the junction fails to match germline, which may point to a read error. V is TRBV7-7 and J is TRBJ2-5, with a possible D match to TRBD1 (5 bases). This CDR3 spans 14 amino acids. Germline loops: CDR1 SSHAT, CDR2 FNYEAQ (reference sequence). This CDR3 reads CASSLVPGQETQYF. CDR3 DNA sequence: TGTGCTAGCAGCTTAGTCCCAGGGCAGGAGACCCAGTACTTC.

V usage is TRBV10-2 and J usage is TRBJ2-3; 12 nucleotides line up with TRBD2. Germline CDR1 reads WSHSY; CDR2 reads SAAADI. The CDR3 loop spans 17 amino acids. J gave up 4 bases and V 4 bases, and 9 bases lay outside the gene matches. In DNA, the CDR3 is TGCGCCAGCAGTGTTGACCTAGCGGGGGGGTCCCCAGATACGCAGTATTTT. Protein product: CASSVDLAGGSPDTQYF.

V is TRBV25-1 and J is TRBJ1-1; maybe TRBD1 (5 bases). The CDR3 has 14 residues. Germline CDR1 and CDR2: MGHDK and SYGVNS. V dropped 2 bases and J dropped 5 bases, with 12 bases sitting between them. CDR3 bases: TGTGCCAGCAGTGAAGGGGGGGGTAGTACTGAAGCTTTCTTT. Its translation: CASSEGGGSTEAFF.

CDR3 nucleotides: TGTGCCTGGCAGGGGGGAGAGACCCAGTACTTC. Translation gives CAWQGGETQYF. The chain joins TRBV30 to TRBJ2-5; D may be TRBD1 (7 bases). V was shortened by 5 bases and J by 4 bases, with 8 bases between the two germline ends. CDR1 is GTSNPN, CDR2 SVGIG, per germline (reference sequence). This CDR3 is built from 11 residues.

Points on this clone: One end of the junction does not line up with germline, which may come from a read error. The same CDR3 arises from other DNA sequences in this sample as well. The V call is TRBV5-6, the J call TRBJ2-6; 12 bases match TRBD1. The germline V gene has CDR1 SGHDT and CDR2 YYEEEE. This CDR3 spans 19 amino acids. The CDR3 region is CASSSRGTGGVSGANVLTF. The DNA for the CDR3 is TGTGCCAGCAGCTCCCGAGGGACAGGGGGCGTTTCTGGGGCCAACGTTCTGACTTTC.

This chain joins TRBV4-1 and TRBJ1-1; tentatively, D is TRBD1 (5 bases). This CDR3 is built from 17 residues. Per germline, CDR1 MGHRA and CDR2 YSYEKL. Trimming pared 0 bases from V and 5 bases from J, leaving 19 bases between. The CDR3 protein is CASSQEYHRGWGTEAFF. The CDR3, as DNA: TGCGCCAGCAGCCAAGAATATCACCGGGGGTGGGGGACTGAAGCTTTCTTT.

The chain employs TRBV29-1 and TRBJ2-7; 8 bases are a match to TRBD2. The CDR3 runs 13 residues. J gave up 3 bases and V 2 bases, and 3 bases lay outside the gene matches. Per the germline V gene, CDR1 is SQVTM and CDR2 is ANQGSEA. CDR3 DNA: TGCAGCGTTGAACGTGGGACTAGCTACGAGCAGTACTTC. This codes for CSVERGTSYEQYF.

The V call is TRBV25-1, the J call TRBJ1-2; 11 bases are shared with TRBD1. Per the germline V gene, CDR1 is MGHDK and CDR2 is SYGVNS. The CDR3 covers 16 residues. V was pared by 7 bases and J by 8 bases, with 15 bases of the junction left unmatched. This chain's CDR3 is CASTTGTGGHSVGYTF. CDR3 coding DNA: TGTGCCAGCACTACCGGGACAGGGGGGCACTCGGTCGGCTACACCTTC.

This clone was seen only a few times. V is TRBV7-6 and J is TRBJ2-3; 9 bases align to TRBD2. V shed 5 bases and J 4 bases; nucleotides not matched to a gene: 13. Germline V lookup: CDR1 SGHVS, CDR2 FNYEAQ. The CDR3 consists of 17 residues. The CDR3 DNA reads TGTGCCAGCAGCCTTTTCCTGCGGGAGGGCCTCCCAGATACGCAGTATTTT. As protein: CASSLFLREGLPDTQYF.

With regard to this clone: Germline and junction disagree at one end, which may indicate a read error. The chain links TRBV7-7 to TRBJ1-1, with D tentatively TRBD1 (6 bases). Germline V gene sequence: CDR1 SSHAT, CDR2 FNYEAQ (reference sequence). The length of the CDR3 is 13 residues. This CDR3 is CASSWDTNTEAFF. The DNA of the CDR3 is TGTGCTAGCAGCTGGGACACGAACACTGAAGCTTTCTTT.

The chain carries TRBV18 and TRBJ1-2; 7 nucleotides align to TRBD1. The V gene end was trimmed by 5 bases and the J gene end by 12 bases; junction bases not matched to a gene: 18. CDR3 length: 15 amino acids. CDR1 is KGHSH and CDR2 is LQKENI in the germline V gene. This CDR3 reads CASSGYRDSGYYDTF. CDR3 bases: TGTGCCAGCTCAGGATACCGGGACAGCGGTTACTACGACACCTTC.

The chain employs TRBV19 and TRBJ1-5; D remains unclear. V lost 5 bases to trimming and J lost 2 bases, with 28 bases between them. CDR1 LNHDA and CDR2 SQIVND come from the germline V gene (reference sequence). The CDR3 covers 20 residues. CDR3 region: CASSPKVDDGRGVGNQPQHF. CDR3 nucleotide sequence: TGTGCCAGTAGTCCTAAGGTAGACGACGGGAGAGGCGTTGGCAATCAGCCCCAGCATTTT. Based on the CDR3 plus reference TRBV19 and TRBJ1-5, the full variable domain is DGGITQSPKYLFRKEGQNVTLSCEQNLNHDAMYWYRQDPGQGLRLIYYSQIVNDFQKGDIAEGYSVSREKKESFPLTVTSAQKNPTAFYLCASSPKVDDGRGVGNQPQHFGDGTRLSIL.

J is TRBJ1-1 and V is TRBV11-1; TRBD1 matches 7 bases. The germline CDR1 and CDR2 sequences are SGHAT and FQDESV (reference sequence). V trimming: 0 bases; J trimming: 2 bases; junction bases outside the gene matches: 6. This CDR3 has 16 residues. The CDR3 DNA sequence: TGTGCCAGCAGCTTAGCGTGGACAGGAGCTAACACTGAAGCTTTCTTT. This sequence encodes CASSLAWTGANTEAFF.

The chain uses TRBV5-1 and TRBJ2-4, with 7 bases lining up with TRBD1. This CDR3 comprises 14 residues. Germline CDR1 SGHRS, CDR2 YFSETQ. The trim removed 0 bases at V and 6 bases at J, leaving 3 bases unmatched. DNA of the CDR3: TGCGCCAGCAGCTTGGAGGGGGCTGGAAACATTCAGTACTTC. This translates into CASSLEGAGNIQYF.

V is TRBV6-6 and J is TRBJ1-1; 12 positions match TRBD1. V trimming: 8 bases; J trimming: 6 bases; junction bases outside the gene matches: 10. Germline V gene lookup returns CDR1 MNHNY and CDR2 SVGAGI (reference sequence). The length of the CDR3 is 15 residues. As DNA, the CDR3 is TGTGCCAGCTGGGGACAGGGGGCGGGGAGCGCTGAAGCTTTCTTT. Translation gives CASWGQGAGSAEAFF.

This clone came up a few times. Additional DNA sequences in this sample encode the identical CDR3. The V call is TRBV5-1, the J call TRBJ1-4; 9 nucleotides match TRBD1. The CDR3 is made up of 14 amino acids. Germline-derived CDR1 and CDR2 are SGHRS and YFSETQ. Trimming cost V 3 bases and J 5 bases; bases outside gene matches: 2. The chain's CDR3 is CASSSGTGNEKLFF. The DNA of the CDR3 is TGCGCCAGCAGCTCCGGGACAGGGAATGAAAAACTGTTTTTT.

V gene TRBV25-1 combines with J gene TRBJ1-1, with D uncertain. The V gene's germline CDR1 is MGHDK and CDR2 SYGVNS. The CDR3 contains 13 residues. With 9 bases removed from V and 0 bases from J, the gap between germline ends came to 11 bases. This CDR3 is CASASLMNTEAFF. CDR3 DNA sequence: TGTGCCAGTGCAAGCTTGATGAACACTGAAGCTTTCTTT.

V usage is TRBV28 and J usage is TRBJ1-6; possibly TRBD1 for D (6 bases). Trimming shortened V by 4 bases and J by 7 bases, and 20 bases separated the two germline ends. Germline assignment: CDR1 MDHEN and CDR2 SYDVKM. CDR3 length: 17 residues. The CDR3 nucleotides read TGTGCCAGCAGTTCCGGGGGGGCCATAAGGACGAATTCACCCCTCCACTTT. Amino acids: CASSSGGAIRTNSPLHF.

The rearrangement links TRBV5-1 to TRBJ2-7; the match to TRBD2 covers 10 bases. CDR3 size: 17 residues. V was pared by 4 bases and J by 1 base, with 11 bases of the junction left unmatched. CDR1 is SGHRS, CDR2 YFSETQ, per germline. CDR3 nucleotides: TGCGCCAGCAGCCCGACAACTCTAGCGGGAGCATCCTACGAGCAGTACTTC. Protein product: CASSPTTLAGASYEQYF.

V is TRBV9 and J is TRBJ2-3; perhaps TRBD2 as D (7 bases). Trimming removed 0 bases from V and 6 bases from J, with 14 bases in between. In germline, CDR1 is SGDLS, CDR2 YYNGEE. This CDR3 comprises 15 residues. This CDR3 is CASSVARGARDTQYF. Written as DNA, the CDR3 is TGTGCCAGCAGCGTAGCTCGGGGGGCCCGGGATACGCAGTATTTT.

This clone was counted once. The germline gene is not matched at one end of the junction; a read error may be the cause. This chain connects TRBV15 to TRBJ2-7; 7 bases are a match to TRBD2. Germline lookup yields CDR1 LNHNV and CDR2 YYDKDF (reference sequence). This CDR3 spans 13 amino acids. In DNA, the CDR3 is TGTGCCACCAGCGGACTAGGGGCCGCCGAGCGGTACTTC. This gives the protein CATSGLGAAERYF. The whole variable domain, remainder taken from reference TRBV15 and TRBJ2-7, is DAMVIQNPRYQVTQFGKPVTLSCSQTLNHNVMYWYQQKSSQAPKLLFHYYDKDFNNEADTPDNFQSRRPNTSFCFLDIRSPGLGDTAMYLCATSGLGAAERYFGPGTRLTVT.

CDR3 protein: CASSLQGSNYGYTF. CDR3 sequence (DNA): TGTGCCAGCAGCTTACAGGGATCTAACTATGGCTACACCTTC. This chain joins TRBV7-9 and TRBJ1-2, with D possibly being TRBD1 (5 bases). Germline V gives CDR1 SEHNR, CDR2 FQNEAQ (reference sequence). The V end was cut by 2 bases, the J end by 0 bases, with 7 bases between. CDR3 length: 14 residues.

This rearrangement joins TRBV7-6 to TRBJ1-5; perhaps TRBD1 as D (5 bases). The CDR3 runs to 15 residues. Germline V CDR1 and CDR2: SGHVS, FNYEAQ. The ends were cut back, 1 base at V and 1 base at J, with 8 bases in the middle. The DNA for the CDR3 is TGTGCCAGCAGCTTAGGTGGGGGGAGCAATCAGCCCCAGCATTTT. Translation: CASSLGGGSNQPQHF.

The chain employs TRBV19 and TRBJ2-7; TRBD1 matches at 9 bases. The germline V gene encodes CDR1 LNHDA and CDR2 SQIVND (reference sequence). The CDR3 spans 13 residues. J was trimmed by 3 bases and V by 6 bases; bases with no gene match: 3. The CDR3: CASRGQGNYEQYF. As DNA, the CDR3 is TGTGCCAGTAGAGGACAGGGGAACTACGAGCAGTACTTC.

A single count supports this clone. The chain couples TRBV9 to TRBJ1-5, with a tentative D call TRBD1 (5 bases). The CDR3 runs 15 residues. Germline V gene lookup returns CDR1 SGDLS and CDR2 YYNGEE. The germline V and J ends were trimmed by 4 bases and 1 base, with 12 bases remaining between them. CDR3: CASSTDSDSNQPQHF. The CDR3 DNA reads as TGTGCCAGCAGCACCGACAGCGACAGCAATCAGCCCCAGCATTTT. Supplemented by reference TRBV9 and TRBJ1-5, the full variable domain reads DSGVTQTPKHLITATGQRVTLRCSPRSGDLSVYWYQQSLDQGLQFLIQYYNGEERAKGNILERFSAQQFPDLHSELNLSSLELGDSALYFCASSTDSDSNQPQHFGDGTRLSIL.

The V and J genes are TRBV2 and TRBJ2-1, with TRBD2 identical over 7 bases. The CDR3 contains 14 residues. Per the germline V gene, CDR1 is SNHLY and CDR2 is FYNNEI. V trimming: 4 bases; J trimming: 8 bases; junction bases outside the gene matches: 8. The CDR3 sequence: CASSVGGTLYEQFF. In DNA form, the CDR3 reads TGTGCCAGCAGTGTGGGGGGGACCTTATATGAGCAGTTCTTC.